Below are 27 T cell receptor beta chains sequenced from a single sample in a study of T-cell reconstitution after alpha-beta-depleted transplantation in children. The library targeted TCRbeta and was prepared with unique molecular identifiers. TCRdb reprocessed the PCR reads with MiXCR, giving one entry per CDR3 protein. Among 200,000 to 300,000 distinct CDR3 sequences listed, 12% were seen once. Sequenced material: PBMCs from the stem cell graft donor, taken from the stem cell graft. Source of these receptors: a human donor who donated a stem cell graft to a child with acute lymphoblastic leukemia.

This clonotype occurred many times. V gene TRBV11-1 combines with J gene TRBJ2-2; TRBD1 is a possible D gene (5 bases). The CDR3 spans 15 residues. With 6 bases removed from V and 4 bases from J, the gap between germline ends came to 15 bases. Germline loops: CDR1 SGHAT, CDR2 FQDESV (reference sequence). The CDR3 nucleotides read TGTGCCAGCAGACTCGACAGTTATCGCACCGGGGAGCTGTTTTTT. Translation: CASRLDSYRTGELFF.

This clonotype was found a few times. The chain links TRBV11-2 to TRBJ2-3; TRBD2 matches at 9 bases. The CDR3 sequence is 17 residues long. Unmatched junction bases numbered 15, after V lost 5 bases and J lost 6 bases. Germline V lookup: CDR1 SGHAT, CDR2 FQNNGV. The CDR3 loop reads CASSQRGGGAGRDTQYF. DNA for the CDR3: TGTGCCAGCAGCCAGAGGGGCGGGGGGGCCGGGAGGGATACGCAGTATTTT. Looking up the rest from reference TRBV11-2 and TRBJ2-3 gives the full variable domain: EAGVAQSPRYKIIEKRQSVAFWCNPISGHATLYWYQQILGQGPKLLIQFQNNGVVDDSQLPKDRFSAERLKGVDSTLKIQPAKLEDSAVYLCASSQRGGGAGRDTQYFGPGTRLTVL.

The sample holds a few counts of this clonotype. This chain joins TRBV29-1 and TRBJ2-5; D ambiguous. There are 14 residues in the CDR3. CDR1 and CDR2 (germline): SQVTM, ANQGSEA. Trimming left V 3 bases short and J 5 bases short, with 16 bases between. The CDR3 coding sequence is TGCAGCGTTGAGGGTAGGCCGGCGTTGGAGACCCAGTACTTC. It encodes CSVEGRPALETQYF.

This clonotype was detected ten times or more. The chain links TRBV4-3 to TRBJ2-4; TRBD1 is a possible D gene (6 bases). V gave up 0 bases and J gave up 0 bases, with 15 bases separating them. Per the germline V gene, CDR1 is LGHNA and CDR2 is YSLEER. The length of the CDR3 is 18 residues. The CDR3 is CASSQDLRQDLAKNIQYF. In DNA form, the CDR3 reads TGCGCCAGCAGCCAAGATCTGAGACAGGACTTAGCCAAAAACATTCAGTACTTC.

This clonotype was found many times. The chain is built from TRBV3-1 and TRBJ1-5; 7 bases match TRBD1. Germline V CDR1 and CDR2: LGHDT, YNNKEL (reference sequence). Trimming removed 4 bases from V and 6 bases from J; junction bases left unmatched: 6. This CDR3 comprises 14 residues. CDR3: CASSPMTGTQPQHF. CDR3 DNA: TGTGCCAGCAGCCCGATGACAGGGACTCAGCCCCAGCATTTT. The entire variable domain, with the rest obtained from reference TRBV3-1 and TRBJ1-5, is as follows: DTAVSQTPKYLVTQMGNDKSIKCEQNLGHDTMYWYKQDSKKFLKIMFSYNNKELIINETVPNRFSPKSPDKAHLNLHINSLELGDSAVYFCASSPMTGTQPQHFGDGTRLSIL.

This clonotype was counted between two and nine times. The V gene is TRBV6-1, the J gene TRBJ1-5; no clear D. Trimming removed 2 bases from V and 5 bases from J, with 7 bases in between. Germline loops: CDR1 MNHNS, CDR2 SASEGT. The CDR3 covers 13 residues. Here the CDR3 DNA reads TGTGCCAGCAGTGAAACGAGGGATCAGCCCCAGCATTTT. This sequence encodes CASSETRDQPQHF.

A few counts support this clonotype. The chain couples TRBV7-9 to TRBJ1-5, with D unclear. With 2 bases removed from V and 0 bases from J, the gap between germline ends came to 8 bases. This CDR3 region has 15 residues. From germline, CDR1 is SEHNR and CDR2 FQNEAQ (reference sequence). Written as DNA, the CDR3 is TGTGCCAGCAGCTTAAATGAGTTTAGCAATCAGCCCCAGCATTTT. The encoded protein is CASSLNEFSNQPQHF.

In its sample, this clonotype was seen many times. As DNA, the CDR3 is TGCAGTGCTAGAGCTGGAGGGAGAAGGGTCAATGAGCAGTTCTTC. Protein product: CSARAGGRRVNEQFF. The V gene is TRBV20-1, the J gene TRBJ2-1; possible D gene TRBD2, 6 bases. V lost 1 base and J lost 6, with 16 bases in between. This CDR3 is 15 amino acids long. Germline V gives CDR1 DFQATT, CDR2 SNEGSKA (reference sequence).

This sequence joins TRBV12-3 or TRBV12-4 and TRBJ1-3, with 7 positions matching TRBD1. The CDR3 is 19 residues long. J lost 4 bases, V lost 4 bases, and 19 bases had no gene match. CDR3 loop: CASSSPPGQLNFYGNTIYF. CDR3 sequence (DNA): TGTGCCAGCAGTTCGCCTCCGGGACAGCTGAACTTTTACGGAAACACCATATATTTT.

At least ten counts were recorded for this clonotype. CDR3 protein: CASSARDNNQPQHF. CDR3 nucleotide sequence: TGTGCCAGCAGCGCCCGGGACAACAATCAGCCCCAGCATTTT. The V call is TRBV9, the J call TRBJ1-5; D possibly corresponds to TRBD1 (6 bases). Germline CDR1 is SGDLS and CDR2 is YYNGEE. The CDR3 runs 14 residues. Trimming took 3 bases from V and 3 from J, leaving 10 bases between them. Filled out from reference TRBV9 and TRBJ1-5, the complete variable domain reads DSGVTQTPKHLITATGQRVTLRCSPRSGDLSVYWYQQSLDQGLQFLIQYYNGEERAKGNILERFSAQQFPDLHSELNLSSLELGDSALYFCASSARDNNQPQHFGDGTRLSIL.

This clonotype came up many times. The chain recombines TRBV5-1 with TRBJ2-7, with TRBD1 matching over 8 bases. The CDR3 sequence is 15 residues long. Germline CDR1 and CDR2: SGHRS and YFSETQ. The trim removed 4 bases at V and 1 base at J, leaving 7 bases unmatched. Written as DNA, the CDR3 is TGCGCCAGCAGCCCCGGGACAGGTGTTTCCTACGAGCAGTACTTC. Amino acids: CASSPGTGVSYEQYF.

Ten or more counts support this clonotype. The gene calls are TRBV7-9 and TRBJ2-3; perhaps TRBD1 as D (6 bases). CDR1 is SEHNR, CDR2 FQNEAQ, per germline (reference sequence). Trimming took off 3 bases at V and 1 base at J, with 11 bases between the two ends. The CDR3 runs to 15 residues. CDR3 in DNA: TGTGCCAGCAGCTTGGGACACAGGGGCACAGATACGCAGTATTTT. Translation: CASSLGHRGTDTQYF. The full variable domain, its missing parts supplied by reference TRBV7-9 and TRBJ2-3, is DTGVSQNPRHKITKRGQNVTFRCDPISEHNRLYWYRQTLGQGPEFLTYFQNEAQLEKSRLLSDRFSAERPKGSFSTLEIQRTEQGDSAMYLCASSLGHRGTDTQYFGPGTRLTVL.

This clonotype was observed a handful of times. The CDR3 region has the DNA TGTGCCAGCTCACCATTGGCGGGAGTATACGAGACCCAGTACTTC. Protein sequence: CASSPLAGVYETQYF. This sequence joins TRBV18 and TRBJ2-5; TRBD2 matches 7 bases. Unmatched junction bases numbered 8, after V lost 2 bases and J lost 5 bases. There are 15 residues in the CDR3. Germline V gene lookup returns CDR1 KGHSH and CDR2 LQKENI.

Turning to this clonotype: A single base separates this from a much larger clone, so it may be a read error. This CDR3 is missing its conserved last phenylalanine or tryptophan, likely due to a read error. V and J are TRBV20-1 and TRBJ2-3; TRBD2 is a possible D gene (5 bases). This CDR3 region has 14 residues. Germline CDR1 and CDR2: DFQATT and SNEGSKA (reference sequence). Trimming pared 0 bases from V and 0 bases from J, leaving 7 bases between. The chain's CDR3 is CSARDGGSTDTQYS. CDR3 nucleotides: TGCAGTGCTAGAGACGGCGGGAGCACAGATACGCAGTATTCT.

In regard to this clonotype: A much larger clone is a single base away; this may be a read error. The rearrangement joins TRBV29-1 to TRBJ2-5; D is possibly TRBD2 (5 bases). The CDR3 is made up of 11 amino acids. Germline assignment: CDR1 SQVTM and CDR2 ANQGSEA. The CDR3 loop reads CGGLGSETQYF. CDR3 bases: TGCGGCGGCCTAGGGAGCGAGACCCAGTACTTC. Together with reference TRBV29-1 and TRBJ2-5, the CDR3 gives the full variable domain: SAVISQKPSRDICQRGTSLTIQCQVDSQVTMMFWYRQQPGQSLTLIATANQGSEATYESGFVIDKFPISRPNLTFSTLTVSNMSPEDSSIYLCGGLGSETQYFGPGTRLLVL.

This clonotype was counted at least ten times. The V and J genes are TRBV5-1 and TRBJ2-7, with a tentative D call TRBD1 (6 bases). CDR1 SGHRS and CDR2 YFSETQ come from the germline V gene. The CDR3 is 15 amino acids. Trimming took off 5 bases at V and 0 bases at J, with 15 bases between the two ends. CDR3 coding DNA: TGCGCCAGCAGTGCCCAGGGGTTTAGCTCCTACGAGCAGTACTTC. It encodes CASSAQGFSSYEQYF.

On this clonotype: A much bigger clone sits one base away, suggesting this may be a read error. The CDR3 loop reads CASSSLTANPPLHF. The CDR3 DNA reads as TGTGCCAGCAGCTCCCTAACAGCCAATCCACCCCTCCACTTT. The chain combines TRBV7-9 with TRBJ1-6; no firm D call. The CDR3 covers 14 residues. The germline CDR1 and CDR2 sequences are SEHNR and FQNEAQ (reference sequence). The V gene lost 4 bases and the J gene lost 11 bases, with 15 bases spanning the gap.

This clonotype was observed many times. This chain uses TRBV10-3 with TRBJ2-2, with TRBD2 matching 11 bases. CDR1 is ENHRY and CDR2 is SYGVKD in the germline V gene. This CDR3 comprises 18 residues. V shed 5 bases and J 7 bases; nucleotides not matched to a gene: 15. CDR3 nucleotides: TGTGCCATCAGTCATCGACTAGCGGGAACGAAAGGGAACGGGGAGCTGTTTTTT. Protein sequence: CAISHRLAGTKGNGELFF.

The chain uses TRBV21-1 and TRBJ1-1. TRBV21-1 is given as a pseudogene. CDR3 length: 16 residues. The CDR3 protein is CASSKGTAGRYTEAFF. CDR3 DNA: TGTGCCAGCAGCAAAGGAACGGCAGGGAGGTACACTGAAGCTTTCTTT.

This clonotype was detected ten times or more. The chain has TRBV11-2 and TRBJ1-1, with a weak D call TRBD1 (6 bases). CDR3 length equals 16 residues. The germline gives CDR1 SGHAT, CDR2 FQNNGV. Deletions cut 5 bases from V and 3 bases from J, with 19 bases between. CDR3 sequence: CASSIRMRDTYTEAFF. The DNA for the CDR3 is TGTGCCAGCAGCATTCGCATGAGGGACACTTACACTGAAGCTTTCTTT.

The V and J genes are TRBV28 and TRBJ1-1; weak D call: TRBD1 (6 bases). CDR1 is MDHEN and CDR2 is SYDVKM in the germline V gene. The V end was cut by 3 bases, the J end by 5 bases, with 16 bases between. This CDR3 spans 15 amino acids. The DNA of the CDR3 is TGTGCCAGCAGTTTTCCGACAGGACCTTTGACTGAAGCTTTCTTT. Protein product: CASSFPTGPLTEAFF.

In its sample, this clonotype was seen many times. The rearrangement uses TRBV5-1 and TRBJ2-7, with 9 bases identical to TRBD2. The germline gives CDR1 SGHRS, CDR2 YFSETQ. CDR3 size: 17 residues. Trimming at V came to 4 bases and at J to 0 bases, leaving 11 bases not matched to a gene. CDR3 residues: CASSPVEGSGGSYEQYF. The CDR3 DNA reads as TGCGCCAGCAGCCCGGTGGAGGGTAGCGGGGGCTCCTACGAGCAGTACTTC.

This clonotype came up many times. This sequence joins TRBV5-1 and TRBJ2-3; 9 positions agree with TRBD1. Germline loops: CDR1 SGHRS, CDR2 YFSETQ. The CDR3 is made up of 15 amino acids. The J segment lost 2 bases and the V segment lost 4 bases, leaving 5 bases of the junction unmatched. The CDR3 sequence is CASSNGQGYTDTQYF. CDR3 DNA: TGCGCCAGCAGCAACGGACAGGGGTACACAGATACGCAGTATTTT.

This clonotype was counted ten times or more. The chain combines TRBV20-1 with TRBJ2-7; D is perhaps TRBD2 (6 bases). The CDR3 sequence is 12 residues long. Trimming cost V 5 bases and J 3 bases, with 11 bases left between them. CDR1 is DFQATT, CDR2 SNEGSKA, per germline (reference sequence). This CDR3 is CSAGPGGYEQYF. Here the CDR3 DNA reads TGCAGTGCTGGCCCCGGGGGCTACGAGCAGTACTTC.

V gene TRBV12-3 or TRBV12-4 combines with J gene TRBJ1-4; 10 nucleotides align to TRBD1. The CDR3 contains 13 residues. Trimming at V came to 5 bases and at J to 10 bases, leaving 4 bases not matched to a gene. CDR3 loop: CASSPGQGGKLFF. The CDR3 nucleotides are TGTGCCAGCAGTCCAGGACAGGGGGGAAAACTGTTTTTT.

The table lists this clonotype with many counts. This chain connects TRBV7-2 to TRBJ1-1, with D unresolved. V dropped 5 bases and J dropped 4 bases, with 14 bases sitting between them. CDR3 length: 14 amino acids. CDR1 and CDR2 from the germline V gene are SGHTA and FQGNSA. CDR3 DNA: TGTGCCAGCAGCGCGATCAATACGGGCACTGAAGCTTTCTTT. Translation gives CASSAINTGTEAFF.

The table lists this clonotype with many counts. The chain links TRBV20-1 to TRBJ1-1; D call uncertain. This CDR3 contains 13 residues. Trimming left V 3 bases short and J 0 bases short, with 8 bases between. From germline, CDR1 is DFQATT and CDR2 SNEGSKA (reference sequence). The CDR3 DNA reads as TGCAGTGCTAGTCCGCCGGTGAACACTGAAGCTTTCTTT. It translates to CSASPPVNTEAFF.